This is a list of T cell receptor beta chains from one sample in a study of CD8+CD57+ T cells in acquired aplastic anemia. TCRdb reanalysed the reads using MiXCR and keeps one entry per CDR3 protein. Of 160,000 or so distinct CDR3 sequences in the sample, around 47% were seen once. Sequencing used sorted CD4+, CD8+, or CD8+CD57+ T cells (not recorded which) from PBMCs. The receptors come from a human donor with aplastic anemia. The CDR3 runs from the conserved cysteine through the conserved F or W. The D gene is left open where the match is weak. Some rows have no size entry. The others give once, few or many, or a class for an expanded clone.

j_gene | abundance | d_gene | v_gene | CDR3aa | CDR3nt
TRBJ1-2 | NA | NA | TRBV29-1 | CSVLEGQAGYTF | TGCAGCGTACTCGAGGGGCAGGCTGGCTACACCTTC
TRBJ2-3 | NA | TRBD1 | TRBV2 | CASSVTGYESDTQYF | TGTGCCAGCAGCGTGACAGGGTATGAGAGCGATACGCAGTATTTT
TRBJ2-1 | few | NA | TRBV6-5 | CASSYPGGPYNEQFF | TGTGCCAGCAGTTACCCGGGCGGACCGTACAATGAGCAGTTCTTC
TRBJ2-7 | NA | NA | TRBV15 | CATSRDYSREQYF | TGTGCCACCAGCAGAGATTACAGTCGGGAGCAGTACTTC
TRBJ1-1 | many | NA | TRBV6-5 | CASNQAGNTEAFF | TGTGCCAGCAATCAGGCAGGGAACACTGAAGCTTTCTTT
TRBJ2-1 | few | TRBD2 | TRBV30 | CAWGWTSGTKFF | TGTGCCTGGGGCTGGACTAGCGGGACAAAGTTCTTC
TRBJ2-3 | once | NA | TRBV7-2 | CASSLSADTQYF | TGTGCCAGCAGCTTATCAGCAGATACGCAGTATTTT
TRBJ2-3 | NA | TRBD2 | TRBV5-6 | CASRGLAANMDTQYF | TGTGCCAGCAGAGGGCTAGCGGCTAACATGGATACGCAGTATTTT
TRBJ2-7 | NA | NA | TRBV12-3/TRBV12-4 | CASSFPRGIYEQYF | TGTGCCAGCAGTTTTCCCAGGGGAATCTACGAGCAGTACTTC
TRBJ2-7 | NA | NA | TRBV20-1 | CSAPQRVGGEQYF | TGCAGTGCTCCGCAGAGAGTGGGCGGCGAGCAGTACTTC
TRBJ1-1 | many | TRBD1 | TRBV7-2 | CASSSGQPNTEAFF | TGTGCCAGCAGCTCGGGACAGCCGAACACTGAAGCTTTCTTT
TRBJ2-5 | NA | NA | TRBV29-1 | CRRWETQYF | TGCCGGCGGTGGGAGACCCAGTACTTC
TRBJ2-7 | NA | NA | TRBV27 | CASSASRVYEQYF | TGTGCCAGCAGTGCCTCTAGGGTCTACGAGCAGTACTTC
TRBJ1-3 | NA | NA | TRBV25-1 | CASSDVGGSSGNTIYF | TGTGCCAGCAGTGATGTAGGAGGGAGCTCTGGAAACACCATATATTTT
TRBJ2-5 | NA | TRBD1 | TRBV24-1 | CATSAKPRTGNGETQYF | TGTGCCACCAGTGCCAAACCTCGGACAGGGAATGGGGAGACCCAGTACTTC
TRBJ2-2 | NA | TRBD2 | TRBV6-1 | CASSESGGRTGELFF | TGTGCCAGCAGTGAATCGGGGGGTCGCACCGGGGAGCTGTTTTTT
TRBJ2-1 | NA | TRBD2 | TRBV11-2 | CASSLDQVLAGDNEQFF | TGTGCCAGCAGCTTAGATCAAGTACTAGCGGGAGACAATGAGCAGTTCTTC
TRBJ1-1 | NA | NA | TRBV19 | CASSIVGGSTEAFF | TGTGCCAGTAGTATAGTAGGAGGGAGCACTGAAGCTTTCTTT
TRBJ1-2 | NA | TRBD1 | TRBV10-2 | CASSAGTGDGYTF | TGCGCCAGCAGTGCCGGGACAGGAGATGGCTACACCTTC
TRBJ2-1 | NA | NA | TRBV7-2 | CASSLGRGSYNEQFF | TGTGCCAGCAGCTTAGGGCGGGGCTCCTACAATGAGCAGTTCTTC
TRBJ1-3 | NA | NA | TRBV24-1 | CATSAHSGNTIYF | TGTGCCACCAGTGCTCACTCTGGAAACACCATATATTTT
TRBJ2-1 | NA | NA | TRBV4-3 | CASSQDSGHYSYNEQFF | TGCGCCAGCAGCCAAGATTCGGGGCATTACTCCTACAATGAGCAGTTCTTC
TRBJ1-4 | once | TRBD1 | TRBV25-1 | CASSESSGTGHEKLFF | TGTGCCAGCAGTGAATCCTCGGGGACAGGGCATGAAAAACTGTTTTTT
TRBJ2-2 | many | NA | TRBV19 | CASSSNRVEHRELFF | TGTGCCAGTAGTAGCAACAGGGTGGAACACCGGGAGCTGTTTTTT
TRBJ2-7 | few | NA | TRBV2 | CASSGGTQYEQYF | TGTGCCAGCAGCGGGGGGACACAGTACGAGCAGTACTTC
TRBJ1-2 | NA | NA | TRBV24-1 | CATSGPDRANYGYTF | TGTGCCACCAGTGGCCCGGACAGAGCCAACTATGGCTACACCTTC
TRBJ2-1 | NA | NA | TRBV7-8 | CASSLDGVVNNEQSF | TGTGCCAGCAGCTTGGACGGTGTGGTGAACAATGAGCAGTCCTTC
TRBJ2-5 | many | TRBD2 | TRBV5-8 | CAGSSLLAGNETQYF | TGTGCCGGCAGCTCCCTACTAGCGGGAAATGAGACCCAGTACTTC
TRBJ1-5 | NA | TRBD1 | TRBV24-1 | CAASQTGVANQPQHF | TGTGCCGCCAGTCAGACAGGGGTCGCCAATCAGCCCCAGCATTTT
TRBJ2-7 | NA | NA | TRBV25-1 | CASSLQTVYEQYF | TGTGCCAGCAGTTTACAGACCGTCTACGAGCAGTACTTC
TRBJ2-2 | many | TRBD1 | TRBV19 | CASSIALSDRANTGELFF | TGTGCCAGTAGTATAGCCCTATCGGACAGGGCGAACACCGGGGAGCTGTTTTTT
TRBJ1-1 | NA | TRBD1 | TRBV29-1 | CSVEVVGQGLGSAAFF | TGCAGCGTTGAAGTGGTGGGACAGGGTCTCGGGAGCGCAGCTTTCTTT
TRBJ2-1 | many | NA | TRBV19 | CASSKIYNEQFF | TGTGCCAGTAGTAAAATCTACAATGAGCAGTTCTTC
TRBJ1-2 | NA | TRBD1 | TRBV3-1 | CASSPSGTGGNGYTF | TGTGCCAGCAGCCCGTCCGGGACAGGGGGCAACGGCTACACCTTC
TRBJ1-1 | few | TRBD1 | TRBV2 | CASSPPGQGYTEAFF | TGTGCCAGCTCACCACCGGGACAGGGGTATACTGAAGCTTTCTTT
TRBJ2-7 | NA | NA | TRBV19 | CASSIGREYEQYF | TGTGCCAGTAGTATAGGCAGAGAGTACGAGCAGTACTTC
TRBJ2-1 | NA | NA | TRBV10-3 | CAISELAQPYNEQFF | TGTGCCATCAGTGAGCTAGCGCAACCCTACAATGAGCAGTTCTTC
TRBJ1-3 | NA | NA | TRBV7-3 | CASSLGPGTGNTIYF | TGTGCCAGCAGCTTAGGACCAGGGACTGGAAACACCATATATTTT
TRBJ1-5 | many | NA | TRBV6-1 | CASRSSDSSNQPQHF | TGTGCCAGCAGATCATCGGACAGTAGCAATCAGCCCCAGCATTTT
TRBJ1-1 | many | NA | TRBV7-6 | CASSLAGAGAEAFF | TGTGCCAGCAGCTTAGCGGGGGCTGGTGCTGAAGCTTTCTTT
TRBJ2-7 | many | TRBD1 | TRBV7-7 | CASSPGQGSSYEQYF | TGTGCCAGCAGCCCGGGACAGGGGAGCTCCTACGAGCAGTACTTC
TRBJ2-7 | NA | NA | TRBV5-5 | CASSSRGGQGAGEQYF | TGTGCCAGCAGCTCCCGGGGAGGACAGGGAGCGGGAGAGCAGTACTTC
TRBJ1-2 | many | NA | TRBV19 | CASSIDVTLREGARGYTF | TGTGCCAGTAGTATAGATGTGACCCTAAGAGAAGGGGCCCGTGGCTACACCTTC